The rows below give T cell receptor beta chains drawn from one sample of a study of blood T cell repertoires in COVID-19. Method: immunoSEQ multiplex PCR; TCRdb's copy keeps in-frame clones and lacks some. Of 150,000 to 200,000 clones detected, less than 90% appear once; the ten largest clones hold under 5%. The sequencing sample was made of peripheral blood. The origin of the receptors is a woman in her 70s with acute or convalescent COVID-19. The CDR3 runs from the conserved cysteine through the conserved F or W. Each record gives: J gene, V gene, D gene, clone size, CDR3 protein, CDR3 DNA. D genes are given only for firm matches. The size field is filled for only some rows; it gives once, few, many or a size class.

>TRBJ2-3|TRBV19|TRBD2|.
CASSILQGGRGDTQYF
TGTGCCAGTAGTATCCTCCAAGGAGGGAGGGGAGATACGCAGTATTTT
>TRBJ2-7|TRBV28|.|.
CASRSGTPPYEQYF
TGTGCCAGCAGATCCGGGACACCTCCGTACGAGCAGTACTTC
>TRBJ2-1|TRBV29-1|TRBD2|once
CSVEGGTGTSGRNEQFF
TGCAGCGTTGAAGGTGGTACCGGGACTAGCGGGAGAAATGAGCAGTTCTTC
>TRBJ2-2|TRBV9|.|once
CASSVVEGNTGELFF
TGTGCCAGCAGCGTAGTGGAGGGTAACACCGGGGAGCTGTTTTTT
>TRBJ1-2|TRBV7-2|TRBD1|.
CASSLPGQRYSDYGYTF
TGTGCCAGCAGCTTGCCGGGACAGAGATACTCTGACTATGGCTACACCTTC
>TRBJ1-4|TRBV19|.|few
CASSEGDGSGEKLFF
TGTGCCAGTAGCGAGGGGGACGGCTCCGGGGAAAAACTGTTTTTT
>TRBJ2-7|TRBV27|.|.
CASSFATTYEQYF
TGTGCCAGCAGTTTTGCGACTACTTACGAGCAGTACTTC
>TRBJ2-1|TRBV7-6|TRBD1|.
CASSGGQGVGEQFF
TGTGCCAGCAGCGGCGGACAGGGGGTCGGTGAGCAGTTCTTC
>TRBJ2-4|TRBV18|TRBD1|.
CASSRDRRGAKNIQYF
TGTGCCAGCTCCCGGGACAGGAGGGGGGCCAAAAACATTCAGTACTTC
>TRBJ2-3|TRBV4-2|TRBD2|.
CASSQELAGADTQYF
TGTGCCAGCAGCCAAGAACTAGCGGGAGCAGATACGCAGTATTTT
>TRBJ1-3|TRBV3-1/TRBV3-2|.|once
CASSQNRVSGNTIYF
TGTGCCAGCAGCCAAAACAGGGTCTCTGGAAACACCATATATTTT
>TRBJ2-3|TRBV27|TRBD2|.
CASSLGLAGGRVTDTQYF
TGTGCCAGCAGCCTTGGACTAGCGGGGGGGCGAGTCACAGATACGCAGTATTTT
>TRBJ1-5|TRBV2|.|.
CASSAGAGQPQHF
TGTGCCAGCAGTGCAGGGGCTGGTCAGCCCCAGCATTTT
>TRBJ2-2|TRBV4-1|.|once
CASSQVHRNTGELFF
TGCGCCAGCAGCCAAGTTCACAGAAACACCGGGGAGCTGTTTTTT
>TRBJ2-3|TRBV5-6|.|.
CASSQLTGTDTQYF
TGTGCCAGCAGCCAACTCACGGGCACAGATACGCAGTATTTT
>TRBJ2-1|TRBV3-1/TRBV3-2|TRBD2|.
CASSHPIAGGSEQFF
TGTGCCAGCAGCCACCCTATAGCGGGGGGCTCGGAGCAGTTCTTC
>TRBJ1-4|TRBV9|.|few
CASSVGGRQGLTNEKLFF
TGTGCCAGCAGCGTAGGTGGACGGCAGGGGTTGACTAATGAAAAACTGTTTTTT
>TRBJ2-2|TRBV6-2/TRBV6-3|.|.
CASSPAGRNTGELFF
TGTGCCAGCAGTCCCGCCGGGAGAAACACCGGGGAGCTGTTTTTT
>TRBJ1-2|TRBV19|.|once
CASSPRHSSGYTF
TGTGCCAGTAGTCCAAGACACTCTTCTGGCTACACCTTC
>TRBJ2-5|TRBV9|TRBD2|.
CASSGPGGSVSQYF
TGTGCCAGCAGCGGCCCCGGGGGGAGCGTATCCCAGTACTTC
>TRBJ1-2|TRBV6-5|TRBD1|.
CASSSPGQGDYGYTF
TGTGCCAGCAGTTCACCGGGACAGGGCGACTATGGCTACACCTTC
>TRBJ2-1|TRBV5-4|.|.
CASSYDRDYNEQFF
TGTGCCAGCAGCTATGACCGGGACTACAATGAGCAGTTCTTC
>TRBJ1-5|TRBV6-6|.|once
CASSQLGGAGIGQPQHF
TGTGCCAGCAGTCAACTCGGGGGTGCCGGAATAGGACAGCCCCAGCATTTT
>TRBJ1-4|TRBV4-3|.|.
CATGRGLREKLFF
TGCGCCACGGGGCGGGGGCTCCGCGAAAAACTGTTTTTT
>TRBJ1-5|TRBV9|TRBD1|.
CARQGLSYSNQPQHF
TGTGCCAGACAGGGGCTCAGTTATAGCAATCAGCCCCAGCATTTT
>TRBJ1-2|TRBV6-2/TRBV6-3|.|.
CASSLSGDYGYTF
TGTGCCAGCAGTCTGAGCGGGGACTATGGCTACACCTTC
>TRBJ2-5|TRBV5-1|TRBD1|.
CASSMGQGEETQYF
TGCGCCAGCAGCATGGGACAGGGGGAAGAGACCCAGTACTTC
>TRBJ1-1|TRBV7-9|TRBD1|.
CASSLGTGRNTEAFF
TGTGCCAGCAGCTTAGGGACAGGACGAAACACTGAAGCTTTCTTT
>TRBJ2-7|TRBV5-4|TRBD1|.
CASSLAPGQGNFEQYF
TGTGCCAGCAGCTTGGCCCCGGGACAGGGCAATTTTGAGCAGTACTTC
>TRBJ2-5|TRBV19|.|.
CASSPWTEETQYF
TGTGCCAGTAGTCCGTGGACAGAAGAGACCCAGTACTTC
>TRBJ2-1|TRBV12-3/TRBV12-4|TRBD2|.
CASSPAAGGPTFF
TGTGCCAGCAGTCCCGCAGCGGGGGGGCCGACGTTCTTC
>TRBJ1-2|TRBV3-1/TRBV3-2|TRBD1|.
CASSRGTERANYGYTF
TGTGCCAGCAGCCGGGGGACAGAAAGAGCTAACTATGGCTACACCTTC
>TRBJ1-2|TRBV9|.|.
CASTGTPNYGYTF
TGTGCCAGTACCGGGACACCCAACTATGGCTACACCTTC
>TRBJ1-1|TRBV28|TRBD1|.
CASSQNRGVRDTEAFF
TGTGCCAGCAGTCAAAACAGGGGAGTGAGGGACACTGAAGCTTTCTTT
>TRBJ2-6|TRBV27|TRBD1|.
CASSRDRGLAGANVLTF
TGTGCCAGCAGCCGGGACAGGGGGCTGGCTGGGGCCAACGTCCTGACTTTC
>TRBJ1-4|TRBV5-1|TRBD1|.
CASSLVVQGAIGYNEKLFF
TGCGCCAGCAGCTTGGTCGTCCAGGGGGCAATCGGGTACAATGAAAAACTGTTTTTT
>TRBJ1-5|TRBV4-1|.|once
CASSQETYRDNNQPQHF
TGCGCCAGCAGCCAAGAAACCTACCGGGACAACAATCAGCCCCAGCATTTT
>TRBJ1-2|TRBV20-1|TRBD1|.
CSATRTGAPFF
TGCAGTGCTACCAGAACAGGGGCTCCCTTCTTC
>TRBJ2-5|TRBV5-1|.|once
CASSYQTPGETQYF
TGCGCCAGCAGCTACCAAACCCCAGGGGAGACCCAGTACTTC
>TRBJ1-6|TRBV19|.|.
CASSIQGVDSPLHF
TGTGCCAGTAGTATACAAGGGGTAGATTCACCCCTCCACTTT
>TRBJ1-4|TRBV6-1|.|.
CASSLTENEKLFF
TGTGCCAGCAGTTTGACAGAAAATGAAAAACTGTTTTTT